One and the same sample provided the 24 T cell receptor beta chains below, sequenced in a study of blood T cell repertoires in COVID-19. Profiled with immunoSEQ multiplex PCR; TCRdb holds only in-frame clones, not every one. The profile covers hundreds of thousands of clones, with around nine tenths appearing a single time and about an eighth taken by the ten largest. Sequenced sample: peripheral blood. All receptors derive from a woman between 70 and 85 years old with COVID-19, enrolled during active disease.

The chain uses TRBV7-9 and TRBJ2-1; 13 bases are shared with TRBD2. This CDR3 region has 14 residues. V lost 6 bases and J lost 7; bases outside the gene matches: 3. Per the germline V gene, CDR1 is SEHNR and CDR2 is FQNEAQ (reference sequence). CDR3 sequence (DNA): TGTGCCAGCAGGTCGGGACTAGCGGGGAATGAGCAGTTCTTC. Translating gives CASRSGLAGNEQFF.

The chain is built from TRBV6-5 and TRBJ1-5; D is perhaps TRBD1 (5 bases). Germline V lookup: CDR1 MNHEY, CDR2 SVGAGI. The CDR3 consists of 14 residues. Trimming took off 7 bases at V and 2 bases at J, with 12 bases between the two ends. This chain's CDR3 is CASIRVQGNQPQHF. The DNA of the CDR3 is TGTGCCAGCATCAGGGTTCAGGGCAATCAGCCCCAGCATTTT.

The chain recombines TRBV30 with TRBJ2-5; 7 bases are a match to TRBD2. V lost 6 bases to trimming and J lost 1 base; unmatched junction nucleotides: 5. Germline V CDR1 and CDR2: GTSNPN, SVGIG (reference sequence). The CDR3 runs to 13 residues. The CDR3 reads CACSGGSQETQYF. In DNA form, the CDR3 reads TGTGCCTGCTCCGGGGGGTCCCAAGAGACCCAGTACTTC.

The chain combines TRBV27 with TRBJ2-3; no definite D call. The V and J ends lost 8 bases and 1 base respectively, with 7 bases between them. CDR3 length: 12 amino acids. Germline lookup yields CDR1 MNHEY and CDR2 SMNVEV (reference sequence). The CDR3 sequence: CASGEGTDTQYF. The CDR3 DNA reads TGTGCCAGCGGAGAAGGCACAGATACGCAGTATTTT.

The gene calls are TRBV6-6 and TRBJ1-5; D is unclear. The CDR3 has 15 residues. Germline V gene lookup returns CDR1 MNHNY and CDR2 SVGAGI (reference sequence). V was clipped by 1 base and J by 5 bases, with 12 bases between them. The CDR3 sequence: CASSYLAGGHQPQHF. The CDR3 DNA sequence: TGTGCCAGCAGTTACTTAGCGGGCGGGCATCAGCCCCAGCATTTT.

V is TRBV11-2 and J is TRBJ1-1; 8 nucleotides agree with TRBD1. Germline V gene data show CDR1 as SGHAT and CDR2 as FQNNGV. The junction had 10 bases not matched to a gene; V was cut back by 1 base and J by 6 bases. This CDR3 spans 16 amino acids. In DNA, the CDR3 is TGTGCCAGCAGCTTAGTAGGGGGGACAGGACGCGCTGAAGCTTTCTTT. This gives the protein CASSLVGGTGRAEAFF. Supplemented by reference TRBV11-2 and TRBJ1-1, the full variable domain reads EAGVAQSPRYKIIEKRQSVAFWCNPISGHATLYWYQQILGQGPKLLIQFQNNGVVDDSQLPKDRFSAERLKGVDSTLKIQPAKLEDSAVYLCASSLVGGTGRAEAFFGQGTRLTVV.

J is TRBJ2-2 and V is TRBV4-1; TRBD2 agrees at 16 bases. Trimming removed 0 bases from V and 7 bases from J; junction bases left unmatched: 5. Per germline, CDR1 MGHRA and CDR2 YSYEKL. This CDR3 has 18 residues. The CDR3 protein is CASSQEGLAGGHGGELFF. The CDR3 coding sequence is TGCGCCAGCAGCCAAGAGGGACTAGCGGGGGGGCATGGCGGGGAGCTGTTTTTT.

This rearrangement joins TRBV5-1 to TRBJ2-1; 8 bases are shared with TRBD1. Per the germline V gene, CDR1 is SGHRS and CDR2 is YFSETQ. Trimming cost V 4 bases and J 9 bases; bases outside gene matches: 3. The CDR3 loop spans 12 amino acids. DNA for the CDR3: TGCGCCAGCAGCCCAGGGGGCAGTGAGCAGTTCTTC. It encodes CASSPGGSEQFF.

CDR3 bases: TGTGCCAGCAGCTTAGATCAGGGGACTAGCGGGGGATACAATGAGCAGTTCTTC. This encodes CASSLDQGTSGGYNEQFF. The chain has TRBV11-3 and TRBJ2-1; 14 bases fit TRBD2. The J segment lost 4 bases and the V segment lost 0 bases, leaving 5 bases of the junction unmatched. This CDR3 region has 18 residues. Germline V gives CDR1 SGHNT, CDR2 YENEEA.

The chain carries TRBV7-2 and TRBJ2-6; possibly TRBD1 for D (6 bases). With 5 bases removed from V and 0 bases from J, the gap between germline ends came to 14 bases. CDR1 and CDR2 from the germline V gene are SGHTA and FQGNSA. CDR3 size: 17 residues. As DNA, the CDR3 is TGTGCCAGCAGCCCTAGGACAGTAAGCTCTGGGGCCAACGTCCTGACTTTC. Residues: CASSPRTVSSGANVLTF.

This chain connects TRBV28 to TRBJ1-6; D possibly corresponds to TRBD1 (6 bases). Germline CDR1 reads MDHEN; CDR2 reads SYDVKM. CDR3 length equals 16 residues. Trimming removed 1 base from V and 4 bases from J, with 11 bases in between. Here the CDR3 reads CASSLYRQAYNSPLHF. The CDR3 DNA reads TGTGCCAGCAGTTTATACCGACAGGCTTATAATTCACCCCTCCACTTT.

This rearrangement joins TRBV19 to TRBJ1-5; 7 nucleotides match TRBD1. CDR1 and CDR2 from the germline V gene are LNHDA and SQIVND (reference sequence). The J segment lost 4 bases and the V segment lost 3 bases, leaving 15 bases of the junction unmatched. There are 18 residues in the CDR3. CDR3 DNA: TGTGCCAGTAGTATCTATCTAAGGCAGGCAGGGGGGAATCAGCCCCAGCATTTT. Protein sequence: CASSIYLRQAGGNQPQHF.

This rearrangement joins TRBV9 to TRBJ2-1; 12 bases are shared with TRBD2. The junction had 8 bases not matched to a gene; V was cut back by 0 bases and J by 10 bases. Germline CDR1 SGDLS, CDR2 YYNGEE. The CDR3 spans 16 residues. In nucleotides, the CDR3 is TGTGCCAGCAGCGTAGGTCCTAGCGGGGGGGCCCAGGAGCAGTTCTTC. The encoded protein is CASSVGPSGGAQEQFF.

V gene TRBV10-3 combines with J gene TRBJ2-3; 7 bases agree with TRBD2. The CDR3 totals 15 residues. In germline, CDR1 is ENHRY, CDR2 SYGVKD. V trimming: 4 bases; J trimming: 2 bases; junction bases outside the gene matches: 6. The CDR3 spells CAISVGGGDTDTQYF. The DNA of the CDR3 is TGTGCCATCAGTGTCGGCGGGGGAGACACAGATACGCAGTATTTT.

The genes are TRBV7-2 and TRBJ2-7; the match to TRBD1 covers 8 bases. This CDR3 spans 13 amino acids. The V segment lost 5 bases and the J segment 3 bases; nucleotides outside the gene matches: 3. Per the germline V gene, CDR1 is SGHTA and CDR2 is FQGNSA. Here the CDR3 reads CASSQGAGYEQYF. The DNA of the CDR3 is TGTGCCAGCAGCCAGGGGGCGGGCTACGAGCAGTACTTC.

The chain has TRBV4-1 and TRBJ1-5; D might be TRBD1 (5 bases). V was shortened by 3 bases and J by 5 bases, with 8 bases between the two germline ends. The germline CDR1 and CDR2 sequences are MGHRA and YSYEKL. CDR3 length: 13 residues. CDR3 protein: CASSHPTDQPQHF. The CDR3 DNA follows: TGCGCCAGCAGCCACCCGACAGATCAGCCCCAGCATTTT.

This clone was seen just once. The chain carries TRBV12-5 and TRBJ2-7; D gene unclear. This CDR3 spans 13 amino acids. In germline, CDR1 is LGHNT, CDR2 FRNRAP. Trimming shortened V by 5 bases and J by 6 bases, and 14 bases separated the two germline ends. This CDR3 is CASGPVRRSEQYF. The CDR3 bases are TGTGCTAGTGGTCCGGTCCGTCGGTCCGAGCAGTACTTC.

The chain recombines TRBV3-1 (or the pseudogene TRBV3-2) with TRBJ1-2; D ambiguous. Per germline, CDR1 LGHDT and CDR2 YNNKEL (reference sequence). V lost 3 bases and J 8 bases, leaving 13 bases between the germline ends. The length of the CDR3 is 13 residues. CDR3 sequence (DNA): TGTGCCAGCAGCCAGGACTTAGCGAGGGGCTACACCTTC. Its protein product is CASSQDLARGYTF.

V usage is TRBV10-2 and J usage is TRBJ2-1, with 9 bases identical to TRBD1. The CDR3 has 13 amino acids. Losses at the gene ends were 2 bases for V and 16 bases for J; bases not matched to a gene: 9. Germline CDR1 WSHSY, CDR2 SAAADI. The CDR3 loop reads CASSEGPDRGIFF. The CDR3 DNA is TGCGCCAGCAGTGAGGGTCCGGACAGGGGTATTTTCTTC.

This clone has a single count. The genes are TRBV3-1 (or the pseudogene TRBV3-2) and TRBJ1-2; unclear D gene. This CDR3 is built from 14 residues. Germline CDR1 LGHDT, CDR2 YNNKEL (reference sequence). The V end was cut by 1 base, the J end by 4 bases, with 10 bases between. The CDR3, as DNA: TGTGCCAGCAGCCAAGTGAGGGAAGGCTATGGCTACACCTTC. Amino acids: CASSQVREGYGYTF.

The V call is TRBV7-2, the J call TRBJ2-5; TRBD2 matches at 13 bases. There are 18 residues in the CDR3. Germline V gives CDR1 SGHTA, CDR2 FQGNSA. Trimming cost V 1 base and J 5 bases; bases outside gene matches: 10. CDR3 sequence reads: CASSLGTSGGALWETQYF. The DNA for the CDR3 is TGTGCCAGCAGCTTAGGCACTAGCGGGGGGGCGTTATGGGAGACCCAGTACTTC. Using reference TRBV7-2 and TRBJ2-5 for the parts outside the CDR3, the full variable domain is GAGVSQSPSNKVTEKGKDVELRCDPISGHTALYWYRQSLGQGLEFLIYFQGNSAPDKSGLPSDRFSAERTGGSVSTLTIQRTQQEDSAVYLCASSLGTSGGALWETQYFGPGTRLLVL.

The chain recombines TRBV3-1 (or the pseudogene TRBV3-2) with TRBJ1-1; D remains unclear. The V and J ends lost 4 bases and 4 bases respectively, with 10 bases between them. In germline, CDR1 is LGHDT, CDR2 YNNKEL (reference sequence). The CDR3 is 13 residues long. Written as DNA, the CDR3 is TGTGCCAGCAGCCTATATCTAGCCACTGAAGCTTTCTTT. Its translation: CASSLYLATEAFF.

The V call is TRBV7-9, the J call TRBJ2-7; D possibly corresponds to TRBD2 (6 bases). The CDR3 is made up of 15 amino acids. V dropped 0 bases and J dropped 2 bases, with 11 bases sitting between them. Germline loops: CDR1 SEHNR, CDR2 FQNEAQ (reference sequence). The CDR3 is CASSLASGVPYEQYF. For the CDR3, the DNA is TGTGCCAGCAGCTTAGCTAGCGGAGTACCCTACGAGCAGTACTTC.

J is TRBJ1-5 and V is TRBV27; D perhaps matches TRBD1 (5 bases). With 0 bases removed from V and 2 bases from J, the gap between germline ends came to 8 bases. Germline V gene data show CDR1 as MNHEY and CDR2 as SMNVEV (reference sequence). The CDR3 has 15 residues. CDR3 region: CASSLSGGGNQPQHF. Written as DNA, the CDR3 is TGTGCCAGCAGTTTATCGGGGGGAGGCAATCAGCCCCAGCATTTT.